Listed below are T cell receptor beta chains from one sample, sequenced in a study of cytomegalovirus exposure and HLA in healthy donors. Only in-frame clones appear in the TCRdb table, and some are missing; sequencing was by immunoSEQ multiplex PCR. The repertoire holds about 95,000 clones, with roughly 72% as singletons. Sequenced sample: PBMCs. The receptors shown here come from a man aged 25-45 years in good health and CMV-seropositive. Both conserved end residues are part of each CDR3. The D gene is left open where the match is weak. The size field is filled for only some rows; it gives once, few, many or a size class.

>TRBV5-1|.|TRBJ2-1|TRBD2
TGCGCCAGCAGCTTGGGACTAGCGCCTAGCTCCTACAATGAGCAGTTCTTC
CASSLGLAPSSYNEQFF
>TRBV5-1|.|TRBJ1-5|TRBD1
TGCGCCAGCAGCTTGGATGGAACAGGGGACCAGCCCCAGCATTTT
CASSLDGTGDQPQHF
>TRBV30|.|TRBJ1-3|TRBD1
TGTGCCTGGAGTGTTGGACAGGGTCGAACCATATATTTT
CAWSVGQGRTIYF
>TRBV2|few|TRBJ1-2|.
TGTGCCAGCAGTGACTACGTTGGCAGGAACTATGGCTACACCTTC
CASSDYVGRNYGYTF
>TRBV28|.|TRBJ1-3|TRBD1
TGTGCCAGCAGTGCAACAGGGGCTGGAAACACCATATATTTT
CASSATGAGNTIYF
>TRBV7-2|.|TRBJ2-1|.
TGTGCCAGCAGCTTAAATAGCATGACCGGCCATGAGCAGTTCTTC
CASSLNSMTGHEQFF
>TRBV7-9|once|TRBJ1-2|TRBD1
TGTGCCACAGGGACAGATCGCTGGGGCTACACCTTC
CATGTDRWGYTF
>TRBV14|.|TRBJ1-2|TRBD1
TGTGCCAGCAGCCAAGCCCGGACAGGGACCTATGGCTACACCTTC
CASSQARTGTYGYTF
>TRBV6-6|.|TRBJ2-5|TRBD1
TGTGCCAGCACCCCAGGGGGCATAAAGACCCAGTACTTC
CASTPGGIKTQYF
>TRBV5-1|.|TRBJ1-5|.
TGCGCCAGCCGAGATAGCAATCAGCCCCAGCATTTT
CASRDSNQPQHF
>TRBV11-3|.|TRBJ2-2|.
TGTGCCAGCAGCTTAGAGGGAGCCGCGACCGGGGAGCTGTTTTTT
CASSLEGAATGELFF
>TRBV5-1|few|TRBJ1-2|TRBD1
TGCGCCAGCAGCTCGACAGGGAAGGGCTATGGCTACACCTTC
CASSSTGKGYGYTF
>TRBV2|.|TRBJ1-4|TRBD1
TGTGCCAGCAGGGAGGGGGACAGGGGTTGGGCGACTAATGAAAAACTGTTTTTT
CASREGDRGWATNEKLFF
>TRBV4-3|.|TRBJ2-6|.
TGCGCCAGCAGCCACAGGGCTGGGGCCAACGTCCTGACTTTC
CASSHRAGANVLTF
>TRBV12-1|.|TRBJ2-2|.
TGTGCCAGCAGCTTTGAGGGACAAACCGGGGAGCTGTTTTTT
CASSFEGQTGELFF
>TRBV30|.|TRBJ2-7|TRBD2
TGTGCCTGCCGGACTAGCGGGATTCTCTACGAGCAGTACTTC
CACRTSGILYEQYF
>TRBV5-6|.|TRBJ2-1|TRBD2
TGTGCCAGCAGCTTGGAGTTCGCTAGCGGCAACAATGAGCAGTTCTTC
CASSLEFASGNNEQFF
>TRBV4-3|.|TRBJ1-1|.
TGCGCCAGCAGCCAAGGTCCTAACACTGAAGCTTTCTTT
CASSQGPNTEAFF
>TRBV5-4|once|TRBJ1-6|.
TGTGCCAGCAGCTTGGGAGGGACTAACACCTATAATTCACCCCTCCACTTT
CASSLGGTNTYNSPLHF
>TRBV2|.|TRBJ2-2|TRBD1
TGTGCCAGAGGGACAGGGAACACCGGGGAGCTGTTTTTT
CARGTGNTGELFF
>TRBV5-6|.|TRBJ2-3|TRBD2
TGTGCCAGCAGCTTTCAACTAGCGGGGCTTTCAGATACGCAGTATTTT
CASSFQLAGLSDTQYF
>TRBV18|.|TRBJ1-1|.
TGTGCCAGCTCACCGGGGGCGGTGAACACTGAAGCTTTCTTT
CASSPGAVNTEAFF
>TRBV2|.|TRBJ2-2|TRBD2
TGTGCCAGCAGGGAAGGACTAGCGGGAGTTGGAACCGGGGAGCTGTTTTTT
CASREGLAGVGTGELFF
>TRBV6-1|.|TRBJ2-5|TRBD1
TGTGCCAGCAAGCAGGGACAGGGGATAGAGACCCAGTACTTC
CASKQGQGIETQYF
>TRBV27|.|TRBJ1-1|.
TGTGCCAGCAGTCGCCCCGCGGGAGGAGAAGCTTTCTTT
CASSRPAGGEAFF
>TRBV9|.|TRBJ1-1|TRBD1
TGTGCCAGCAGCGCGAACTCCGGGACAGTTGAAGCTTTCTTT
CASSANSGTVEAFF
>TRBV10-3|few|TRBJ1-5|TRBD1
TGTGCCATCAGTGACCGGGGGACAGGGGACGCGGCCCAGCATTTT
CAISDRGTGDAAQHF
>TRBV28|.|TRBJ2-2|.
TGTGCCAGCAGTTTACAGAACACCGGGGAGCTGTTTTTT
CASSLQNTGELFF
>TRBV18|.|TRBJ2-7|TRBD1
TGTGCCAGCTCACCGGGACAGGGGGCCTACGAGCAGTACTTC
CASSPGQGAYEQYF
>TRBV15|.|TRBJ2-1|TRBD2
TGTGCCACGGAGGATAGCGGGAGGGCGAACAATGAGCAGTTCTTC
CATEDSGRANNEQFF
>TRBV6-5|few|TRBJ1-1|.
TGTGCCAGCAGTTACGCGGGGACTGAAGCTTTCTTT
CASSYAGTEAFF
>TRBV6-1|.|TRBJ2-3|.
TGTGCCAGCAGGCGCTTGACAAGAAGCACAGATACGCAGTATTTT
CASRRLTRSTDTQYF
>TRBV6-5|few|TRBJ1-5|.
TGTGCCAGCAGGAGTACAGGTTACGGCAATCAGCCCCAGCATTTT
CASRSTGYGNQPQHF
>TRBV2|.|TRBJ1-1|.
TGTGCCAGCAGTGTAGGGAGCACTGAAGCTTTCTTT
CASSVGSTEAFF
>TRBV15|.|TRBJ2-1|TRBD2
TGTGCCACCAGCGGGACTACAAATGAGCAGTTCTTC
CATSGTTNEQFF
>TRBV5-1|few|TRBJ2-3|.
TGCGCCAGCAAACTAAGCACAGATACGCAGTATTTT
CASKLSTDTQYF
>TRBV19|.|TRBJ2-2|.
TGTGCCAGTAGTATCGTAGGGGGTCGGGGCGGGGAGCTGTTTTTT
CASSIVGGRGGELFF
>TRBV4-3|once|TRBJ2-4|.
TGCGCCAGCAGCCGAGACGCGGTTGGGGCAGCCAAAAACATTCAGTACTTC
CASSRDAVGAAKNIQYF
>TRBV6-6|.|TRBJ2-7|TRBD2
TGTGCCAGCAGTGGGGGACTAGCGGGCTCCTACGAGCAGTACTTC
CASSGGLAGSYEQYF
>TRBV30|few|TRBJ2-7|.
TGTGCCTGGAACAGGGGGGGCACGGCCTACGAGCAGTACTTC
CAWNRGGTAYEQYF
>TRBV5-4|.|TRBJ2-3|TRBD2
TGTGCCAGCAGCTTGGAGAGGTGGGAGGGGGATACGCAGTATTTT
CASSLERWEGDTQYF
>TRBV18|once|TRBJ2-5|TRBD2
TGTGCCAGCTCACCCGTACGCGGACTAGGCGAGACCCAGTACTTC
CASSPVRGLGETQYF
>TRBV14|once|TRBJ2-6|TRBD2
TGTGCCAGCAGCCAAGATTTCGTAGGGAGGGTCTCTGGGGCCAACGTCCTGACTTTC
CASSQDFVGRVSGANVLTF
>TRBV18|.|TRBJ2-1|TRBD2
TGTGCCAGCTCACTCGGGACTAGCGGGACCCTCCCCGAGCAGTTCTTC
CASSLGTSGTLPEQFF
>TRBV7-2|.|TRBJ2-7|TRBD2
TGTGCCAGTCGAGCGGGAGGGGGGAACTACGAGCAGTACTTC
CASRAGGGNYEQYF
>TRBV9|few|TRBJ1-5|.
TGTGCCAGCAGCGTAGACTCCGGGGATCAGCCCCAGCATTTT
CASSVDSGDQPQHF
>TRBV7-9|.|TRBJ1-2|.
TGTTCCAGCAGCTTAGTCGGGGACATGGGTTTTTGGGGCTACACCTTC
CSSSLVGDMGFWGYTF
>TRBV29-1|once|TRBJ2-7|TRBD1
TGCAGCGTTGAAGATCCCCGGGACAGAAACTACGAGCAGTACTTC
CSVEDPRDRNYEQYF
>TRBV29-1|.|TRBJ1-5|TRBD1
TGCAGCGTCGGGACAGGCAATCAGCCCCAGCATTTT
CSVGTGNQPQHF
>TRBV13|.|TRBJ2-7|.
TGTGCCAGCAGCTCGCGCGCCAAGCGGCCTTACGAGCAGTACTTC
CASSSRAKRPYEQYF